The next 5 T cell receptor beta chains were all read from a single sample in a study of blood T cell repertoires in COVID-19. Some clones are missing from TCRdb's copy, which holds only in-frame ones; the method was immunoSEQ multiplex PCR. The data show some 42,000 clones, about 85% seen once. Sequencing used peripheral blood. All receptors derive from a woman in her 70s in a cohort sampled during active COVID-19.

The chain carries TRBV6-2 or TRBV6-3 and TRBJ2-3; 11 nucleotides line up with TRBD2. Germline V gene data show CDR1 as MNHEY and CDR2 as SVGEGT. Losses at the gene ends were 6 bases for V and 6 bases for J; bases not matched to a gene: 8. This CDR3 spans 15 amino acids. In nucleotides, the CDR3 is TGTGCCAGCAGCTTAGCGGGAGGGCCGGTGGATACGCAGTATTTT. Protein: CASSLAGGPVDTQYF.

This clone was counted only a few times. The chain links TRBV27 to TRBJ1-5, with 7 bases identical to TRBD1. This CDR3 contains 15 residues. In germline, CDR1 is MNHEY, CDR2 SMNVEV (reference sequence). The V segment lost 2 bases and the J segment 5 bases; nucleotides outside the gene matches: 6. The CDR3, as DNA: TGTGCCAGCAGTTTAGGAGGGGGCCGACATCAGCCCCAGCATTTT. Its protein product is CASSLGGGRHQPQHF.

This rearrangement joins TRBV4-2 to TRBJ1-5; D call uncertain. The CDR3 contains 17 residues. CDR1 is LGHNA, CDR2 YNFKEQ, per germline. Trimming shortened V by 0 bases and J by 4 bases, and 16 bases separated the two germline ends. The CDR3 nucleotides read TGTGCCAGCAGCCAAGATAGCGGAGGGCGGGGAAATCAGCCCCAGCATTTT. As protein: CASSQDSGGRGNQPQHF.

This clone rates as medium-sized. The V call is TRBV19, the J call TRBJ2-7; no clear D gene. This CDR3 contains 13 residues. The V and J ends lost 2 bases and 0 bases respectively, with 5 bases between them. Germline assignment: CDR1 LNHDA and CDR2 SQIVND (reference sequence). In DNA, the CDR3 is TGTGCCAGTAGTATACAGGTCTCCTACGAGCAGTACTTC. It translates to CASSIQVSYEQYF. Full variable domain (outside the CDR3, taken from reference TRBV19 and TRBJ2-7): DGGITQSPKYLFRKEGQNVTLSCEQNLNHDAMYWYRQDPGQGLRLIYYSQIVNDFQKGDIAEGYSVSREKKESFPLTVTSAQKNPTAFYLCASSIQVSYEQYFGPGTRLTVT.

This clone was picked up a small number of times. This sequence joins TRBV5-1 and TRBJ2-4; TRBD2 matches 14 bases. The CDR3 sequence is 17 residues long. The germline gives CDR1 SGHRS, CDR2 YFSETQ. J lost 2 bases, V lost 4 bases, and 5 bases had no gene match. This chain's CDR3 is CASSPGLAGGSKNIQYF. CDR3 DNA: TGCGCCAGCAGCCCCGGACTAGCGGGAGGTTCCAAAAACATTCAGTACTTC.